This T cell receptor (beta chain) was recorded in a study of cytomegalovirus exposure and HLA in healthy donors. Study information: Within the Caucasian-associated ancestry cluster were roughly 81% of the roughly 400 genotyped donors. Study-level results: Under in vitro conditions, three CMV-associated chains were confirmed as specific for CMV antigens. The study put 150 to 200 TCR beta chains on its list as cytomegalovirus-associated. According to a later analysis, most TCR beta chains associated with CMV appeared HLA-restricted.

The study ran its PCR with 60 Vbeta and 13 Jbeta primers. Clones were read by immunoSEQ multiplex PCR, and TCRdb kept only the in-frame ones, dropping some. The profile shows about 91,000 clones, 60% to 65% of them singletons. With respect to this clone: Antigen specificity is unknown.

CDR1 is MNHEY and CDR2 is SVGAGI in the germline V gene. Unmatched junction bases numbered 11, after V lost 4 bases and J lost 9 bases. The CDR3 is 14 amino acids. V gene TRBV6-5 combines with J gene TRBJ2-5; the match to TRBD2 covers 7 bases. This receptor was taken from a human donor in good health. The sequenced sample was PBMCs. CDR3 sequence (DNA): TGTGCCAGCAGTTTCCCGGGACTACCACTTCCCCAGTACTTC. Protein product: CASSFPGLPLPQYF.